This entry features one T cell receptor (beta chain) sequence. The clone's antigen remains unknown. Base quality data are lacking; no much larger clone is found one base away. The method behind the library was the immunoSEQ multiplex PCR assay. DNA from the cultured and isolated CD4+ T cells underwent TCR beta CDR3 sequencing. The published analysis was carried out like this. Non-productive TCR sequences were removed and reads were trimmed to the CDR3 region, keeping CDR3s of at least 7 amino acids. Antigen-specific clonotypes were identified with the MANAFEST web app by comparing expansion in peptide wells against reference cultures. Positive clones required FDR<0.05 expansion versus reference and all other wells, odds ratio above 5, and frequency above 0.1% in two replicate wells. Cross-reactive clonotypes were defined as significantly expanded in SARS-CoV-2 spike wells and in at least one common cold coronavirus spike condition. Levenshtein distance calculated with the stringdist R package was used to assess CDR3 similarity, and unrooted trees were constructed with ape in R 3.6.1. This is the immuneACCESS table as TCRdb keeps it, with only in-frame sequences that have V and J called. A part of the clones is gone; compared with another copy, unresolved V genes explain less than half, and the rest is unexplained. V and J calls and clone size are copied from that table; D and trimming were computed from the DNA. Across this sample there are around 46,000 clones, with over 60% seen only once. Roughly 16% of the sample lies in the top ten.

This entry is derived from a study of vaccination effects on CD4 cells after COVID-19 (dated 2022 in TCRdb). About the full investigation: Post-vaccine samples across the study were collected a median of 72 days after the second dose, with a range of 14 to 241. In both COVID-19 convalescent patients and infection-naive vaccine recipients, the study compared SARS-CoV-2 spike-specific CD4+ TCR repertoires from before mRNA vaccination with those from after it. Cultures from other donors in the study were sequenced with the Oncomine TCR Beta short-read assay on an Illumina iSeq 100. The full study included some eleven COVID-19 convalescent patients and a few SARS-CoV-2-naive healthy vaccine recipients.

V has 7 bases trimmed and J has 7 bases trimmed; junction bases matching no gene number 12. Measured from the cysteine to the phenylalanine, the CDR3 is 15 residues long. Only CDR3 DNA remains: 45 bases, in frame from the first base. The germline V gene (reference sequence) yields MNHNY for CDR1 and SVGAGI for CDR2. Overall results and qualifications from the work: In healthy vaccine recipients, vaccine-induced clones were almost all SARS-CoV-2 mono-reactive, with only 1 of 255 being cross-reactive with common cold coronaviruses. Limitations of the study were the small number of convalescent patients and the absence of early post-infection timepoints. At late post-vaccination timepoints, both infection-induced and vaccine-induced clones showed marked clonal contraction, consistent with waning T cell responses.

In the ViraFEST assay, PBMC were stimulated with viral peptide pools, and TCR sequencing was then used to find antigen-specific CD4+ T cell clonotypes based on their expansion. After more than nine days of culture, CD4+ T cells were isolated with the EasySep CD4+ T cell isolation kit. Each participant received two doses of an mRNA SARS-CoV-2 vaccine, either BNT162b2 or mRNA-1273. Healthy vaccine recipients had no prior SARS-CoV-2 infection, confirmed by negative nucleocapsid antibodies before and after vaccination. A few million PBMC per well were cultured with about 9 ug/ml peptides in IMDM containing 5% human AB serum, roughly 9.5 IU/ml IL-2 and gentamicin. Half of the culture medium was replaced with fresh IL-2-containing medium on days 3 and 7. Each peptide stimulation condition was cultured in triplicate wells unless otherwise noted. PBMC were separated from whole blood using Ficoll-Paque Plus gradient centrifugation and were then either cryopreserved at -140C or used fresh. Overlapping peptide pools spanned the spike proteins of SARS-CoV-2 and the common cold coronaviruses HCoV-NL63, HCoV-OC43 and HCoV-229E. The QIAamp micro DNA kit was used to extract genomic DNA from the cultured CD4+ T cells.

The receptor chain draws on TRBV6-6 and TRBJ1-2, with 10 middle bases fitting TRBD1. The sample in question was CD4+ T cells from PBMCs cultured with HCoV-OC43 spike peptides, obtained after COVID-19 vaccination. According to the study, the label for this sample's cell subset or site signals: HCoV-OC43 spike overlapping peptide pool stimulation. The clonotype comes from a human donor who received a COVID-19 vaccine. The DNA is as follows: TGTGCCAGCACCTCCAGGACAGGGGGTTTCTCTGGCTACACCTTC. Translated, it gives CASTSRTGGFSGYTF.